This TCR beta chain was captured in a study of shared clonotypes between healthy human individuals. Samples underwent the assay at deep level. Source study methods: As immunoSEQ supplied junction-only sequences (without quality scores), filtering differed. The assay was immunoSEQ multiplex PCR, and TCRdb's table has in-frame clones only and misses some. V, J and clone size derive from that table, while D and trimming were established from the DNA sequence. The sample lists around 2,100,000 clones, less than 95% seen once, with 0.9% to 1.5% in the top ten. Regarding the study as a whole: Sharing across four donors was highest in naive CD4 (about 5%) and lowest in memory CD8 (about 0.4%). Richness estimates generally favored naive over memory subsets.

Naive CD8 cells were CD45RO-negative, positively selected for CCR7, excluding terminally differentiated effector memory CD45RA+ cells. On this clone itself: The antigen is not known.

Trimming shortened V by 3 bases and J by 0 bases, and 11 bases separated the two germline ends. This CDR3 comprises 15 residues. CDR1 and CDR2 (germline): MNHNY, SVGAGI (reference sequence). This TCR was sampled from a man younger than 35 in good health. The specimen was naive CD8+ T cells sorted from blood. The chain has TRBV6-6 and TRBJ2-5, with D hard to call. Here the CDR3 reads CASSYGFDYQETQYF. The CDR3 bases are TGTGCCAGCAGTTATGGGTTTGACTACCAAGAGACCCAGTACTTC.